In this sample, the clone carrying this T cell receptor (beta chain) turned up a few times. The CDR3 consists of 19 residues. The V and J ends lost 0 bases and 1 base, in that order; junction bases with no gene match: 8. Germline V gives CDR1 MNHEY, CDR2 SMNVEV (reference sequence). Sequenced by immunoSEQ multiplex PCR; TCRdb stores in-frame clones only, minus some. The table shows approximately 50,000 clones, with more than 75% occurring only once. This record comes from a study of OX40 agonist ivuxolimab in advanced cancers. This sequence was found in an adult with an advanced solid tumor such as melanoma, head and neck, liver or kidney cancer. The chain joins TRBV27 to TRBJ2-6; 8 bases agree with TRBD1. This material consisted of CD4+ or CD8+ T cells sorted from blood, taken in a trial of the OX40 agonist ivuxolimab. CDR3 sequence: CASSLSRTGIRSGANVLTF. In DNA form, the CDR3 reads TGTGCCAGCAGTTTATCCCGGACAGGGATTAGGTCTGGGGCCAACGTCCTGACTTTC.